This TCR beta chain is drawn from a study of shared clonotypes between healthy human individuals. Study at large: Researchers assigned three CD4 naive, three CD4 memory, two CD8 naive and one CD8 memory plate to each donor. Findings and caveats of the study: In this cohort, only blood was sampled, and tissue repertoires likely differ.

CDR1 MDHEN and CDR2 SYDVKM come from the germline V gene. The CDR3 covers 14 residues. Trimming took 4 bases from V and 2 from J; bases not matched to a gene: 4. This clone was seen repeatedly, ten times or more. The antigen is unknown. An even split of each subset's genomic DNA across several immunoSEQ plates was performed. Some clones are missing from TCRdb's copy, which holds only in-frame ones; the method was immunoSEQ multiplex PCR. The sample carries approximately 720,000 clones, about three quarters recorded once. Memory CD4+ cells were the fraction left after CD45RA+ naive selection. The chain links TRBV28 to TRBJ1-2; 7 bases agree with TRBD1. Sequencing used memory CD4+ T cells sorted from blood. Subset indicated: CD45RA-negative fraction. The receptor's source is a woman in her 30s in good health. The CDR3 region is CASSYSGQNYGYTF. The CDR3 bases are TGTGCCAGCAGTTATTCGGGACAGAACTATGGCTACACCTTC.